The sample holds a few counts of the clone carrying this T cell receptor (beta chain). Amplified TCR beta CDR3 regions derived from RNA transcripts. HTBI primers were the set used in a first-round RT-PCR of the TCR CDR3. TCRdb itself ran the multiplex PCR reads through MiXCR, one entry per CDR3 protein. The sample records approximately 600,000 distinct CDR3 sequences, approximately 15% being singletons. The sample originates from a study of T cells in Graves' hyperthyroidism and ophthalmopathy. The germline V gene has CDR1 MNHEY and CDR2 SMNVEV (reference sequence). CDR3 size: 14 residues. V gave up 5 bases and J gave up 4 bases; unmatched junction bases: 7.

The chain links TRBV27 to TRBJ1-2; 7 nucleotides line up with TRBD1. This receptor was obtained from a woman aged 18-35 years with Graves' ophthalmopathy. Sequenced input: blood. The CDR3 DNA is TGTGCCAGCAGTCGACAGGGTTCGAGCTATGGCTACACCTTC. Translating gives CASSRQGSSYGYTF.